The 28 T cell receptor beta chains reported below all come from one sample, sequenced in a study of blood T cell repertoires in COVID-19. This table comes from immunoSEQ multiplex PCR, and its TCRdb copy is limited to in-frame clones, with some not included. This table holds 100,000 to 150,000 clones, 70% to 75% found once. The sequenced material came from peripheral blood. Receptors originate from an older man with COVID-19, enrolled during active disease.

The chain employs TRBV11-2 and TRBJ1-2; D unresolved. V gave up 1 base and J gave up 1 base, with 7 bases separating them. The length of the CDR3 is 14 residues. Germline V gene lookup returns CDR1 SGHAT and CDR2 FQNNGV. The CDR3 DNA is TGTGCCAGCAGCTTAGGAGGCAGTAACTATGGCTACACCTTC. Its translation: CASSLGGSNYGYTF.

This sequence joins TRBV6-2 or TRBV6-3 and TRBJ1-1; D is possibly TRBD1 (6 bases). CDR1 MNHEY and CDR2 SVGEGT come from the germline V gene. CDR3 length equals 13 residues. The germline V and J ends were trimmed by 5 bases and 6 bases, with 13 bases remaining between them. This CDR3 reads CASSHTGTPEAFF. For the CDR3, the DNA is TGTGCCAGCAGTCACACAGGGACCCCTGAAGCTTTCTTT.

The rearrangement joins TRBV7-2 to TRBJ2-7; 8 nucleotides agree with TRBD2. The CDR3 spans 15 residues. From germline, CDR1 is SGHTA and CDR2 FQGNSA. Trimming cost V 2 bases and J 2 bases; bases outside gene matches: 5. In DNA form, the CDR3 reads TGTGCCAGCAGCTTATGGGTAGCGGGAACCTACGAGCAGTACTTC. Translation gives CASSLWVAGTYEQYF.

The V call is TRBV29-1, the J call TRBJ2-7, with D hard to call. Trimming removed 7 bases from V and 3 bases from J, with 10 bases in between. From germline, CDR1 is SQVTM and CDR2 ANQGSEA. This CDR3 contains 11 residues. In DNA, the CDR3 is TGCAGCGCTCATAGTGACTACGAGCAGTACTTC. It encodes CSAHSDYEQYF.

The chain employs TRBV28 and TRBJ2-7; TRBD2 is a possible D gene (5 bases). This CDR3 spans 15 amino acids. Germline loops: CDR1 MDHEN, CDR2 SYDVKM. The V and J ends lost 1 base and 2 bases respectively, with 12 bases between them. For the CDR3, the DNA is TGTGCCAGCAGTTTATCTGGTCCGGGAACCTACGAGCAGTACTTC. It translates to CASSLSGPGTYEQYF.

The rearrangement joins TRBV12-3 or TRBV12-4 to TRBJ2-7; tentatively, D is TRBD2 (5 bases). The CDR3 covers 12 residues. Trimming pared 3 bases from V and 5 bases from J, leaving 8 bases between. This chain's CDR3 is CASSFGVHEQYF. The CDR3 bases are TGTGCCAGCAGTTTCGGGGTACACGAGCAGTACTTC.

V usage is TRBV5-6 and J usage is TRBJ2-1, with 8 bases lining up with TRBD2. This CDR3 is 18 amino acids long. Germline V CDR1 and CDR2: SGHDT, YYEEEE. V lost 1 base, J lost 0 bases, and 9 bases stayed unmatched. CDR3 loop: CASSLSGTSKSSYNEQFF. CDR3 nucleotide sequence: TGTGCCAGCAGCTTGTCCGGGACTAGTAAAAGCTCCTACAATGAGCAGTTCTTC.

The V and J genes are TRBV30 and TRBJ2-5; no firm D call. CDR1 is GTSNPN, CDR2 SVGIG, per germline (reference sequence). V lost 0 bases to trimming and J lost 4 bases, with 9 bases between them. The CDR3 covers 13 residues. CDR3 DNA: TGTGCCTGGAGTGTACCCTACCTAGAGACCCAGTACTTC. Translated, it gives CAWSVPYLETQYF.

This clone was counted a single time. This sequence joins TRBV10-3 and TRBJ2-7, with 8 bases identical to TRBD1. With 5 bases clipped from V and 2 bases from J, the junction kept 5 bases outside the gene matches. This CDR3 is 14 amino acids long. Germline V gives CDR1 ENHRY, CDR2 SYGVKD. CDR3 bases: TGTGCCATCAGTATGACAGGGGTGACCTACGAGCAGTACTTC. Protein sequence: CAISMTGVTYEQYF.

The chain carries TRBV10-3 and TRBJ1-2; D not resolved. CDR3 length: 10 amino acids. V lost 10 bases to trimming and J lost 8 bases, with 11 bases between them. Germline CDR1 reads ENHRY; CDR2 reads SYGVKD. The CDR3 protein is CATAGEGYTF. In nucleotides, the CDR3 is TGTGCCACCGCCGGGGAAGGCTACACCTTC.

This rearrangement joins TRBV27 to TRBJ2-3; no reliable D call. Between the trimmed V and J ends, which lost 5 bases and 1 base, there was a span of 7 bases. The CDR3 contains 13 residues. Germline CDR1 is MNHEY and CDR2 is SMNVEV (reference sequence). In DNA form, the CDR3 reads TGTGCCAGCAGTCCCCAGGGCACAGATACGCAGTATTTT. Protein product: CASSPQGTDTQYF.

The genes are TRBV6-5 and TRBJ2-3, with D possibly TRBD2 on 6 matching bases. Germline values: CDR1 MNHEY, CDR2 SVGAGI. The CDR3 totals 13 residues. V dropped 0 bases and J dropped 5 bases, with 6 bases sitting between them. CDR3 sequence reads: CASSYSGGDTQYF. Here the CDR3 DNA reads TGTGCCAGCAGTTACTCGGGGGGAGATACGCAGTATTTT.

V gene TRBV6-5 combines with J gene TRBJ2-1, with 8 nucleotides matching TRBD2. The CDR3 consists of 16 residues. V dropped 0 bases and J dropped 5; count of bases not matched to a gene: 6. CDR1 is MNHEY, CDR2 SVGAGI, per germline. The CDR3 loop reads CASSYSTTSVNNEQFF. In DNA form, the CDR3 reads TGTGCCAGCAGTTACTCGACGACTAGCGTCAACAATGAGCAGTTCTTC.

J is TRBJ2-4 and V is TRBV5-4, with 8 bases matching TRBD1. The CDR3 has 15 residues. CDR1 is SGHNT, CDR2 YYREEE, per germline (reference sequence). V lost 0 bases and J lost 8; bases outside the gene matches: 7. The CDR3 region has the DNA TGTGCCAGCAGCTTGGCTGGGGCAGGGGGCGACATTCAGTACTTC. It specifies CASSLAGAGGDIQYF.

CDR3 sequence reads: CASSPGHPGNSPLHF. As DNA, the CDR3 is TGTGCCAGCAGTCCGGGACATCCGGGGAATTCACCCCTCCACTTT. J is TRBJ1-6 and V is TRBV27, with a possible D match to TRBD1 (6 bases). Germline CDR1 is MNHEY and CDR2 is SMNVEV (reference sequence). This CDR3 region has 15 residues. Trimming pared 5 bases from V and 7 bases from J, leaving 15 bases between.

This clone was seen a handful of times. The V and J genes are TRBV27 and TRBJ1-6; TRBD1 aligns across 10 bases. This CDR3 contains 14 residues. Germline lookup yields CDR1 MNHEY and CDR2 SMNVEV (reference sequence). V lost 4 bases to trimming and J lost 13 bases; unmatched junction nucleotides: 7. The CDR3 is CASSSGTGVSPLHF. In DNA form, the CDR3 reads TGTGCCAGCAGTTCTGGGACAGGGGTTTCGCCCCTCCACTTT.

The chain joins TRBV15 to TRBJ1-2; 7 bases are a match to TRBD1. Germline loops: CDR1 LNHNV, CDR2 YYDKDF (reference sequence). CDR3 length: 15 amino acids. V lost 0 bases to trimming and J lost 4 bases; unmatched junction nucleotides: 5. The CDR3 region is CATSRDKGQRYGYTF. The CDR3 DNA follows: TGTGCCACCAGCAGAGATAAGGGACAGCGCTATGGCTACACCTTC.

The rearrangement joins TRBV28 to TRBJ1-2, with 9 nucleotides matching TRBD1. The CDR3 consists of 14 residues. The germline CDR1 and CDR2 sequences are MDHEN and SYDVKM. The junction had 7 bases not matched to a gene; V was cut back by 3 bases and J by 8 bases. The CDR3 DNA follows: TGTGCCAGCAGTTTTGGGGACAGGGCACAGGGCTACACCTTC. This sequence encodes CASSFGDRAQGYTF.

Of note for this clone: Other DNA sequences in this specimen translate into the identical CDR3. This rearrangement joins TRBV5-1 to TRBJ1-1; D is unresolved. Per germline, CDR1 SGHRS and CDR2 YFSETQ. The V end was cut by 0 bases, the J end by 4 bases, with 7 bases between. The CDR3 covers 13 residues. The CDR3 protein is CASSLEPSTEAFF. The CDR3 DNA follows: TGCGCCAGCAGCTTGGAGCCTTCCACTGAAGCTTTCTTT.

The chain links TRBV2 to TRBJ1-1, with 7 bases aligning to TRBD1. J lost 4 bases, V lost 5 bases, and 7 bases had no gene match. The germline CDR1 and CDR2 sequences are SNHLY and FYNNEI. The CDR3 loop spans 14 amino acids. The CDR3 loop reads CASSRDRGSTEAFF. The CDR3 DNA reads as TGTGCCAGCAGTAGGGACAGAGGTAGCACTGAAGCTTTCTTT.

This clone was detected a few times. This chain links TRBV28 with TRBJ1-2; no clear D. CDR3 length equals 13 residues. V lost 2 bases to trimming and J lost 2 bases, with 6 bases between them. CDR1 is MDHEN, CDR2 SYDVKM, per germline. CDR3 nucleotides: TGTGCCAGCAGTTTAGGTCAGAACTATGGCTACACCTTC. Its protein is CASSLGQNYGYTF.

This chain connects TRBV28 to TRBJ1-5; D is possibly TRBD1 (5 bases). In germline, CDR1 is MDHEN, CDR2 SYDVKM. The V and J ends lost 4 bases and 0 bases respectively, with 16 bases between them. This CDR3 spans 17 amino acids. The CDR3 here is CASSSTDGRSSNQPQHF. In DNA, the CDR3 is TGTGCCAGCAGTTCGACAGACGGTCGCTCTAGCAATCAGCCCCAGCATTTT.

In this sample, this clone turned up a few times. The chain uses TRBV5-1 and TRBJ2-7; TRBD2 agrees at 11 bases. The CDR3 extends over 15 amino acids. V shed 4 bases and J 3 bases; nucleotides not matched to a gene: 6. Germline V lookup: CDR1 SGHRS, CDR2 YFSETQ. The CDR3 reads CASSQETSGNYEQYF. The DNA of the CDR3 is TGCGCCAGCAGCCAAGAGACTAGCGGGAACTACGAGCAGTACTTC.

The chain carries TRBV7-2 and TRBJ2-1; TRBD2 is a possible D gene (5 bases). CDR1 and CDR2 from the germline V gene are SGHTA and FQGNSA. The CDR3 is 17 residues long. V was shortened by 3 bases and J by 7 bases, with 22 bases between the two germline ends. This CDR3 reads CASSLRRASTRSNEQFF. CDR3 bases: TGTGCCAGCAGCTTGCGTAGGGCTAGCACTCGTTCAAATGAGCAGTTCTTC.

The chain couples TRBV5-1 to TRBJ2-3; 10 nucleotides agree with TRBD1. Germline V gene lookup returns CDR1 SGHRS and CDR2 YFSETQ. Trimming took 4 bases from V and 6 from J; bases not matched to a gene: 11. The CDR3 totals 16 residues. The chain's CDR3 is CASSAPDRGLGDTQYF. The CDR3 DNA is TGCGCCAGCAGCGCGCCAGACAGGGGGCTCGGGGATACGCAGTATTTT.

This clone was observed once. A much larger clone sits a single nucleotide away, making a read error possible. In the same sample, other DNA sequences code for this CDR3. The CDR3 protein is CASSQVADSNYGYTF. The DNA of the CDR3 is TGTGCCAGCAGCCAAGTGGCTGATTCTAACTATGGCTACACCTTC. The chain is built from TRBV4-1 and TRBJ1-2; D is unclear. From germline, CDR1 is MGHRA and CDR2 YSYEKL. This CDR3 contains 15 residues.

This chain joins TRBV19 and TRBJ2-1; weak D call: TRBD2 (5 bases). Germline assignment: CDR1 LNHDA and CDR2 SQIVND (reference sequence). The CDR3 totals 13 residues. Trimming cost V 4 bases and J 7 bases, with 11 bases left between them. The CDR3 reads CASSTPPGNEQFF. The DNA for the CDR3 is TGTGCCAGTAGTACGCCCCCGGGGAATGAGCAGTTCTTC.

This chain uses TRBV4-2 with TRBJ2-7, with 10 bases aligning to TRBD1. J lost 2 bases, V lost 5 bases, and 6 bases had no gene match. CDR1 and CDR2 (germline): LGHNA, YNFKEQ. The CDR3 loop spans 15 amino acids. The CDR3 loop is CASSSGTGVPYEQYF. Written as DNA, the CDR3 is TGTGCCAGCAGCTCCGGGACAGGGGTTCCCTACGAGCAGTACTTC.